The 21 T cell receptor beta chains given below trace back to one sample, sequenced in a study of cytomegalovirus exposure and HLA in healthy donors. Primers for the PCR totalled 60 Vbeta and 13 Jbeta. Using immunoSEQ multiplex PCR, the repertoire was profiled, and TCRdb retains in-frame clones only, with some absent. Of 100,000 to 150,000 clones listed, 75% to 90% are singletons. Sequenced material: PBMCs. Source of these receptors: a man aged 40-49 years in good health and CMV-seronegative.

The chain uses TRBV27 and TRBJ1-2, with 9 bases fitting TRBD1. The ends lost 6 bases at V and 2 bases at J; junction bases unmatched: 4. Germline lookup yields CDR1 MNHEY and CDR2 SMNVEV (reference sequence). The CDR3 spans 14 residues. The CDR3 DNA is TGTGCCAGCAGGACAGGGGGAACCAACTATGGCTACACCTTC. This sequence encodes CASRTGGTNYGYTF.

J is TRBJ1-5 and V is TRBV10-3; unclear D gene. CDR3 length: 15 residues. V gave up 3 bases and J gave up 4 bases, with 13 bases separating them. The germline V gene encodes CDR1 ENHRY and CDR2 SYGVKD. In nucleotides, the CDR3 is TGTGCCATCAGTGACCTTGGGCCGGGGAATCAGCCCCAGCATTTT. Protein: CAISDLGPGNQPQHF.

This clone was seen only a few times. This sequence joins TRBV28 and TRBJ2-5, with 11 nucleotides matching TRBD2. CDR1 is MDHEN, CDR2 SYDVKM, per germline. The J segment lost 5 bases and the V segment lost 6 bases, leaving 5 bases of the junction unmatched. This CDR3 has 14 amino acids. CDR3 DNA sequence: TGTGCCAGCAGACTACTAGCGGGAGTGGAGACCCAGTACTTC. Translating gives CASRLLAGVETQYF.

The gene calls are TRBV6-5 and TRBJ1-1, with a possible D match to TRBD1 (6 bases). Looked up from germline, CDR1 is MNHEY and CDR2 is SVGAGI. The CDR3 has 14 amino acids. Deletions cut 0 bases from V and 1 base from J, with 6 bases between. CDR3 region: CASSYSDRNTEAFF. For the CDR3, the DNA is TGTGCCAGCAGTTACTCGGACAGGAACACTGAAGCTTTCTTT.

The chain employs TRBV28 and TRBJ2-1; no reliable D call. There are 14 residues in the CDR3. Germline V gives CDR1 MDHEN, CDR2 SYDVKM. The V gene lost 6 bases and the J gene lost 2 bases, with 11 bases spanning the gap. The CDR3 here is CASSPNQAYNEQFF. CDR3 DNA sequence: TGTGCCAGCAGCCCAAACCAGGCCTACAATGAGCAGTTCTTC.

The V call is TRBV5-1, the J call TRBJ2-1, with a possible D match to TRBD2 (5 bases). Between the trimmed V and J ends, which lost 8 bases and 0 bases, there was a span of 15 bases. Germline V gene sequence: CDR1 SGHRS, CDR2 YFSETQ. The CDR3 loop spans 15 amino acids. This chain's CDR3 is CASTLAPSSYNEQFF. The CDR3, as DNA: TGCGCCAGTACCCTAGCACCGAGCTCCTACAATGAGCAGTTCTTC.

The chain carries TRBV10-3 and TRBJ1-1; D gene unclear. Germline CDR1 reads ENHRY; CDR2 reads SYGVKD. The CDR3 sequence is 15 residues long. V was clipped by 6 bases and J by 1 base, with 15 bases between them. CDR3 region: CAIRIPEEGNTEAFF. The DNA for the CDR3 is TGTGCCATCAGAATCCCTGAGGAAGGGAACACTGAAGCTTTCTTT.

The rearrangement joins TRBV30 to TRBJ1-5; possibly TRBD1 for D (5 bases). Germline V lookup: CDR1 GTSNPN, CDR2 SVGIG (reference sequence). This CDR3 region has 12 residues. The CDR3 loop reads CAEGQGGQPQHF. DNA for the CDR3: TGTGCGGAGGGCCAGGGCGGCCAGCCCCAGCATTTT.

The V and J genes are TRBV27 and TRBJ1-2; D perhaps matches TRBD1 (5 bases). The ends were cut back, 8 bases at V and 4 bases at J, with 11 bases in the middle. Germline V gene data show CDR1 as MNHEY and CDR2 as SMNVEV (reference sequence). The CDR3 is 12 residues long. The CDR3 nucleotides read TGTGCCAGCGTCGACAGTACCTATGGCTACACCTTC. Translating it yields CASVDSTYGYTF.

V and J are TRBV7-2 and TRBJ2-4, with D tentatively TRBD1 (6 bases). The CDR3 is 15 amino acids. CDR1 is SGHTA, CDR2 FQGNSA, per germline. Trimming cost V 5 bases and J 3 bases, with 14 bases left between them. The DNA of the CDR3 is TGTGCCAGCAGCCCCCCTTTAGGGGGCAAAAACATTCAGTACTTC. This translates into CASSPPLGGKNIQYF. Filled out from reference TRBV7-2 and TRBJ2-4, the complete variable domain reads GAGVSQSPSNKVTEKGKDVELRCDPISGHTALYWYRQSLGQGLEFLIYFQGNSAPDKSGLPSDRFSAERTGGSVSTLTIQRTQQEDSAVYLCASSPPLGGKNIQYFGAGTRLSVL.

This chain links TRBV4-3 with TRBJ2-7; 13 nucleotides align to TRBD2. This CDR3 is 17 amino acids long. CDR1 LGHNA and CDR2 YSLEER come from the germline V gene. J gave up 3 bases and V 5 bases, and 10 bases lay outside the gene matches. CDR3 protein: CASSSQVGTSGNYEQYF. The CDR3 nucleotides read TGCGCCAGCAGCTCTCAGGTAGGGACTAGCGGGAACTACGAGCAGTACTTC.

The CDR3 coding sequence is TGTGCCAGCAGCCGCCGGACAGGGGATGCAACTAATGAAAAACTGTTTTTT. It encodes CASSRRTGDATNEKLFF. This sequence joins TRBV7-9 and TRBJ1-4; 9 nucleotides line up with TRBD1. In germline, CDR1 is SEHNR, CDR2 FQNEAQ (reference sequence). This CDR3 spans 17 amino acids. J gave up 0 bases and V 5 bases, and 7 bases lay outside the gene matches.

This clone was counted between two and nine times. The V and J genes are TRBV7-2 and TRBJ1-2; TRBD1 aligns across 7 bases. Trimming at V came to 4 bases and at J to 0 bases, leaving 8 bases not matched to a gene. CDR1 is SGHTA, CDR2 FQGNSA, per germline. The CDR3 contains 16 residues. The CDR3: CASSYRGTKANYGYTF. DNA of the CDR3: TGTGCCAGCAGCTACAGGGGAACCAAAGCTAACTATGGCTACACCTTC. Combining the CDR3 with reference TRBV7-2 and TRBJ1-2 gives the whole variable domain GAGVSQSPSNKVTEKGKDVELRCDPISGHTALYWYRQSLGQGLEFLIYFQGNSAPDKSGLPSDRFSAERTGGSVSTLTIQRTQQEDSAVYLCASSYRGTKANYGYTFGSGTRLTVV.

Turning to this clone: Within the sample, other DNA sequences also encode this same CDR3. CDR3 region: CASSLGALGQGWNYGYTF. Written as DNA, the CDR3 is TGTGCCAGCTCACTGGGGGCCTTGGGACAGGGATGGAACTATGGCTACACCTTC. This sequence joins TRBV18 and TRBJ1-2, with TRBD1 matching over 9 bases. This CDR3 is built from 18 residues. The junction had 14 bases not matched to a gene; V was cut back by 4 bases and J by 2 bases. Germline CDR1 and CDR2: KGHSH and LQKENI.

The chain combines TRBV5-1 with TRBJ1-6; D is unresolved. Germline V gene lookup returns CDR1 SGHRS and CDR2 YFSETQ. The CDR3 has 13 amino acids. Trimming removed 4 bases at V and 8 bases at J, with 10 bases between. CDR3 amino acids: CASSNAGDSPLHF. The CDR3 coding sequence is TGCGCCAGCAGCAACGCAGGCGATTCACCCCTCCACTTT. The variable domain in full, completed from reference TRBV5-1 and TRBJ1-6, reads KAGVTQTPRYLIKTRGQQVTLSCSPISGHRSVSWYQQTPGQGLQFLFEYFSETQRNKGNFPGRFSGRQFSNSRSEMNVSTLELGDSALYLCASSNAGDSPLHFGNGTRLTVT.

This sequence joins TRBV9 and TRBJ1-2; D gene uncertain. The CDR3 sequence is 13 residues long. CDR1 and CDR2 from the germline V gene are SGDLS and YYNGEE. With 0 bases removed from V and 7 bases from J, the gap between germline ends came to 10 bases. CDR3 in DNA: TGTGCCAGCAGCGTAGACGGGAGGGCTGGCTACACCTTC. Its protein is CASSVDGRAGYTF.

This chain links TRBV7-2 with TRBJ2-5, with D possibly being TRBD2 (6 bases). The assigned J gene may be wrong: the sequence end matches TRBJ2-7 better. Germline lookup yields CDR1 SGHTA and CDR2 FQGNSA. The CDR3 is made up of 15 amino acids. CDR3 DNA: TGTGCCAGCAGCTCAGGAGGGCGAAACCCCTACGAGCAGTACTTC. Translated, it gives CASSSGGRNPYEQYF.

The V gene is TRBV7-2, the J gene TRBJ2-1; 11 bases are shared with TRBD2. The ends lost 1 base at V and 6 bases at J; junction bases unmatched: 2. The CDR3 runs 15 residues. Germline CDR1 is SGHTA and CDR2 is FQGNSA. CDR3 sequence (DNA): TGTGCCAGCAGCTTAGTAGCGGGGGGGCCCAATGAGCAGTTCTTC. It codes for CASSLVAGGPNEQFF. Combining the CDR3 with reference TRBV7-2 and TRBJ2-1 gives the whole variable domain GAGVSQSPSNKVTEKGKDVELRCDPISGHTALYWYRQSLGQGLEFLIYFQGNSAPDKSGLPSDRFSAERTGGSVSTLTIQRTQQEDSAVYLCASSLVAGGPNEQFFGPGTRLTVL.

The V and J genes are TRBV10-3 and TRBJ1-5; 7 bases fit TRBD1. J was trimmed by 1 base and V by 2 bases; bases with no gene match: 5. This CDR3 region has 16 residues. Germline V gene sequence: CDR1 ENHRY, CDR2 SYGVKD. CDR3 amino acids: CAISEEQGNSNQPQHF. The CDR3 DNA follows: TGTGCCATCAGTGAGGAACAGGGGAACAGCAATCAGCCCCAGCATTTT.

The chain couples TRBV7-9 to TRBJ1-3; D not resolved. This CDR3 is built from 16 residues. Trimming took 6 bases from V and 3 from J, leaving 18 bases between them. CDR1 and CDR2 (germline): SEHNR, FQNEAQ (reference sequence). The DNA for the CDR3 is TGTGCCAGCAGGCCCCCCCGCCGGTTCGATGGAAACACCATATATTTT. This translates into CASRPPRRFDGNTIYF.

The chain couples TRBV7-2 to TRBJ1-5, with D possibly matching TRBD1 (5 bases). Trimming took off 0 bases at V and 7 bases at J, with 10 bases between the two ends. Germline CDR1 SGHTA, CDR2 FQGNSA. The CDR3 runs 14 residues. CDR3 residues: CASSLAGVGQPQHF. CDR3 in DNA: TGTGCCAGCAGCTTAGCAGGGGTAGGGCAGCCCCAGCATTTT.